Described below is a single T cell receptor beta chain sequence and its context. The antigen it binds to is not known. Base quality data are lacking; no much larger clone is found one base away. The CDR1 and CDR2 encoded by the germline V gene (reference sequence) are LNHDA and SQIVND. Spanning cysteine to phenylalanine, the CDR3 consists of 16 amino acids. Only the CDR3 portion is preserved as DNA: 48 bases, with reading frame beginning at the first base. Trimmed from V: 5 bases; trimmed from J: 7 bases; junction bases lacking a gene match: 13. The CDR3 regions of human TCRbeta chains were analyzed by immunosequencing. As for the original processing: TCRs in the repertoires were matched against a reference library of SARS-CoV-2-specific TCRs that had been generated with the MIRA antigen-specificity platform. Breadth meant the fraction of unique TCRs that were SARS-CoV-2-associated, whereas depth meant the fraction of total T cells that were SARS-CoV-2-associated. Using the MIRA data, each spike-specific TCR was assigned both to the spike region to which the TCR was reactive and to a CD4 or CD8 class. Log10-transformed breadth and depth values were compared by one-way ANOVA with Sidak's multiple comparisons tests. TCRdb limited this immuneACCESS table to in-frame rearrangements with V and J called. A share of clones is missing; checked studies link under half to unresolved V genes, and the rest is unexplained. V, J and clone size derive from that table, while D and trimming were established from the DNA sequence. The sample table lists about 180,000 clones, 80% to 90% of them with a count of one. The ten most abundant clones make up roughly 0.49% of the sample.

The entry originates in a study of T cell responses to AZD1222 COVID-19 vaccine (dated by TCRdb to 2020 to 2022). In terms of the full investigation: AZD1222 recipients whose second dose came at about 4 weeks and those whose second dose came at about 12 weeks were combined into one group, since spike-specific TCR depth and breadth did not differ between the two schedules. TCR sequencing was performed for roughly 240 trial participants, of whom about 200 were given two doses of AZD1222 and around 25 were given two doses of MenACWY control vaccine. Trial participants were enrolled by age into subgroups of 18-55, 56-69 and 70-plus years, and 148, 28 and 57 TCR-sequenced participants, respectively, were included in these subgroups. What the research found in general, with its limitations: The 56-69-year group was small, and its depth increase did not reach significance, likely because of low power. The whole spike protein was spanned by vaccine-associated CD4 TCRs, and dominant responses were seen in regions 160-218 and 743-854. Conclusions about previously exposed vaccinees are limited, since just a handful of AZD1222 recipients were seropositive for SARS-CoV-2 at baseline. Participants were mostly white British, with more females than males. The authors suggested clonal diversity may have been underestimated. Because no day 14 peak-response samples were available, the repertoires could be characterized only after the peak T cell response. Reportedly, almost half of the unique spike-specific TCRs recognized epitopes lying outside the regions that are mutated in the B.1.351 and B.1.1.7 variants. Spike-specific TCR breadth and depth rose significantly after two AZD1222 doses compared with day 0 and with MenACWY recipients.

The time point label on this specimen signifies: baseline before first vaccination. Samples from vaccinated people were obtained from the UK trials COV001 and COV002, which included a single-blind randomized controlled phase 2/3 trial of AZD1222 (ChAdOx1 nCoV-19) in healthy adults. For TCRbeta chain sequencing, PBMC samples from trial participants were taken at day 0 and at day 28 after the second dose. The sequencing used peripheral blood, collected on day 0 of AZD1222 vaccination. In this chain, TRBV19 is recombined with TRBJ2-1, and TRBD1 matches 8 of the central bases. The sequence came from an adult in good health. The CDR3 region has the sequence CASSRTGGGRRNEQFF. In nucleotide form, the sequence is TGTGCCAGTAGTCGTACAGGGGGTGGAAGACGGAATGAGCAGTTCTTC.